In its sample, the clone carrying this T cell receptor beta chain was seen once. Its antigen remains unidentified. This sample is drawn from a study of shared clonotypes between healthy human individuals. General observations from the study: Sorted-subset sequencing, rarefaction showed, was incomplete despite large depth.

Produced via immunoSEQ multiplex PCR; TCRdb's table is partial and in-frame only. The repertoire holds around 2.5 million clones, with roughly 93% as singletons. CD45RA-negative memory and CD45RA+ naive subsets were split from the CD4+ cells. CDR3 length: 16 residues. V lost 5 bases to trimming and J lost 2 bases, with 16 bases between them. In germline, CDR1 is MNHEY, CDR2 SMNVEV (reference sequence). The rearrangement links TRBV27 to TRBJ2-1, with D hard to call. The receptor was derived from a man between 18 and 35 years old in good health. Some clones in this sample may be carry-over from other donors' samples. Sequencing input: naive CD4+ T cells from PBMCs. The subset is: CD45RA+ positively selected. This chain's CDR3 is CASSLTAPSTYNEQFF. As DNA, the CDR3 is TGTGCCAGCAGTCTAACAGCTCCCTCAACCTACAATGAGCAGTTCTTC.